This entry describes one T cell receptor (beta chain). Method: immunoSEQ multiplex PCR; TCRdb's copy keeps in-frame clones and lacks some. The table shows over 65,000 clones, with about 96% occurring only once. The CDR3 runs 15 residues. The germline CDR1 and CDR2 sequences are LNHDA and SQIVND (reference sequence). This sample was included in a study of shared T cell receptors in the human thymus. The clonotype comes from a human donor. Sequencing used thymocytes. This sequence joins TRBV19 and TRBJ1-4, with TRBD1 identical over 9 bases. CDR3 in amino acids: CATSTGGVANEKLFF. The CDR3 region has the DNA TGTGCTACGAGTACAGGGGGCGTAGCTAATGAAAAACTGTTTTTT.